This T cell receptor beta chain came from a study of regulatory T cells in long-lasting Graves disease. This CDR3 is 18 amino acids long. Germline V gene sequence: CDR1 MDHEN, CDR2 SYDVKM. V was clipped by 3 bases and J by 3 bases; unmatched bases: 13. Time point given: persistent/refractory GD, antithyroid drugs over 5 years with positive TRAb. PBMC RNA served as the TCR library source. Blood from the periphery, about 9 milliliters in all, was drawn into EDTA tubes. General observations from the study: TCR diversity in persistent Graves' patients was below that of newly diagnosed ones. TRBV28, TRBJ1-2 and TRBJ2-5 emerged as the favored segments in persistent disease. Between persistent patients, about 2,700 public clonotypes were shared, exceeding the 966 shared between new patients.

Turning to this clonotype: Its matching antigen is unknown.

CDR3 regions were amplified by Arm-PCR using iRepertoire HTBI primers to build TCR beta libraries. TCRdb used MiXCR to reprocess the multiplex PCR reads, holding one entry per CDR3 protein. The sample contains 430,000 or so distinct CDR3 sequences, 21% of which appear only once. The chain joins TRBV28 to TRBJ2-1, with TRBD1 identical over 8 bases. The source of this sequence is a female donor with Graves disease. The sample was peripheral blood mononuclear cells (PBMCs), taken when the disease was refractory, from a patient treated with antithyroid drugs. In DNA form, the CDR3 reads TGTGCCAGCAGTTTCTCCCGGGACAGGTCAACCCTCTACAATGAGCAGTTCTTC. It is translated as CASSFSRDRSTLYNEQFF.